The rows below give T cell receptor beta chains drawn from one sample of a study of Ad26.COV2.S vaccination and SARS-CoV-2 variants. Some clones are missing from TCRdb's copy, which holds only in-frame ones; the method was immunoSEQ multiplex PCR. The profile shows more than 300,000 clones, roughly nine tenths of them singletons. Here the sequenced sample was peripheral blood, taken in a trial of Ad26.COV2.S vaccine versus placebo. These receptors all stem from a person between 18 and 65 years old who received the Ad26.COV2.S COVID-19 vaccine or a placebo. Both conserved end residues are part of each CDR3. A D gene is named only where the DNA matches it firmly. The size of a clone is reported for some rows only, either as once, few or many, or as a class for expanded clones.

D gene	V gene	J gene	clone size	CDR3 DNA	CDR3 protein
.	TRBV28	TRBJ1-2	.	TGTGCCAGCAGCCCCGGCAGCTATGGCTACACCTTC	CASSPGSYGYTF
TRBD2	TRBV5-1	TRBJ2-1	.	TGCGCCAGCAGCTTGGGCTCTAGCGGGGGGAGGGAAGAGTTCTTC	CASSLGSSGGREEFF
.	TRBV29-1	TRBJ2-3	.	TGCAGCGTCCAGGGAGGGGGTCCAACAGATACGCAGTATTTT	CSVQGGGPTDTQYF
TRBD2	TRBV2	TRBJ2-7	.	TGTGCCAGCAGTGATACTAGCGGCTCCTACGAGCAGTACTTC	CASSDTSGSYEQYF
.	TRBV19	TRBJ1-6	.	TGTGCCAGTAGTACCCGGGGGGACAATTCACCCCTCCACTTT	CASSTRGDNSPLHF
.	TRBV27	TRBJ2-1	once	TGTGCCAGCAGTTTATCGAGGAGGATGTACAATGAGCAGTTCTTC	CASSLSRRMYNEQFF
TRBD1	TRBV9	TRBJ1-2	.	TGTGCCAGCAGCCGACCCCCGACAGGGGGAGGCTACACCTTC	CASSRPPTGGGYTF
TRBD1	TRBV7-3	TRBJ1-2	.	TGTGCCAGCAGCTCACAGGGGCTCTATGGCTACACCTTC	CASSSQGLYGYTF
.	TRBV28	TRBJ2-6	.	TGTGCCAGCACCCCCCTGGGGGCGGGCTCTGGGGCCAACGTCCTGACTTTC	CASTPLGAGSGANVLTF
.	TRBV28	TRBJ2-5	.	TGTGCCAGCAGTTTGGAAGCCAATGGGAAGACCCAGTACTTC	CASSLEANGKTQYF
TRBD1	TRBV12-3/TRBV12-4	TRBJ1-2	once	TGTGCCAGCACCTACAACAGGGGTGGCTACACCTTC	CASTYNRGGYTF
.	TRBV28	TRBJ2-7	.	TGTGCCAGTGACCGGGGCGGGACAACCTACGAGCAGTACTTC	CASDRGGTTYEQYF
.	TRBV30	TRBJ2-4	.	TGTGCCTGGACTTCAGGGTCCCGGGACATTCAGTACTTC	CAWTSGSRDIQYF
.	TRBV6-5	TRBJ2-2	.	TGTGCCAGCTGGTTGGCCGGGGAGCTGTTTTTT	CASWLAGELFF
.	TRBV4-3	TRBJ2-6	.	TGCGCCAGCAGCCAAGATGGAAGGTACGGGGCCAACGTCCTGACTTTC	CASSQDGRYGANVLTF
.	TRBV19	TRBJ2-2	.	TGTGCCAGTAGTCCAGGGTTAACCGGGGAGCTGTTTTTT	CASSPGLTGELFF
.	TRBV6-1	TRBJ1-5	.	TGTGCCAGCAGTGAAAGAGGTGGGTATTGGCCCCAGCATTTT	CASSERGGYWPQHF
.	TRBV5-4	TRBJ2-7	.	TGTGCCAGCAGCTTGAGGACACGCCTTGGGTACGAGCAGTACTTC	CASSLRTRLGYEQYF
.	TRBV6-5	TRBJ1-1	.	TGTGCCACTCACAGGGCCCTTAGGGACACTGAAGCTTTCTTT	CATHRALRDTEAFF
.	TRBV13	TRBJ2-2	.	TGTGCCAGCAGCTCCATAGTCGGGGAGCTGTTTTTT	CASSSIVGELFF
.	TRBV27	TRBJ2-7	few	TGTGCCAGCATTAAAGTTGGTGCCGGGGCCTACGAGCAGTACTTC	CASIKVGAGAYEQYF
.	TRBV6-6	TRBJ1-1	.	TGTGCCAGCAGTCCTCCGGCCTCTGAAGCTTTCTTT	CASSPPASEAFF
.	TRBV11-2	TRBJ2-3	.	TGTGCCAGCAGCTCCTCGGGGAGTACGCAGTATTTT	CASSSSGSTQYF
.	TRBV7-8	TRBJ2-1	once	TGTGCCAGCAGCACTACCGGGGCCCTGGGGCGCAATGAGCAGTTCTTC	CASSTTGALGRNEQFF
.	TRBV2	TRBJ1-5	.	TGTGCCAGCAGGATTCTGGCAGCGAGCAATCAGCCCCAGCATTTT	CASRILAASNQPQHF
.	TRBV2	TRBJ1-4	.	TGTGCCACCAGAGGGGTTAATAATGAAAAACTGTTTTTT	CATRGVNNEKLFF
.	TRBV30	TRBJ2-2	.	TGTGCCTGGAGTACTAACACCGGGGAGCTGTTTTTT	CAWSTNTGELFF
TRBD1	TRBV5-1	TRBJ1-2	.	TGCGCCAGCAGCTTAAAAGCAGGGACAGGTCCGGGGGGCTACACCTTC	CASSLKAGTGPGGYTF
TRBD1	TRBV25-1	TRBJ2-7	.	TGTGCCAGCAGTGCCGGACAGGGGGTAGGCGAGCAGTACTTC	CASSAGQGVGEQYF
TRBD2	TRBV18	TRBJ2-1	.	TGTGCCAGCTCACCAGGTTGGAGGGAGGGCCTGAATGAGCAGTTCTTC	CASSPGWREGLNEQFF
.	TRBV5-8	TRBJ1-2	.	TGTGCCAGCAGCTCCATACTTGGAGCTAACTATGGCTACACCTTC	CASSSILGANYGYTF
.	TRBV18	TRBJ2-7	.	TGTGCCAGCTCACCTCTTGCGGTCGGTGTGGGCGAGCAGTACTTC	CASSPLAVGVGEQYF
.	TRBV9	TRBJ1-2	.	TGTGCCAGCACTCCCGAGGCTGCTAACTATGGCTACACCTTC	CASTPEAANYGYTF
.	TRBV27	TRBJ1-5	.	TGTGCCAGCAGTTTAGGTCCCAGGCAACAGCCCCAGCATTTT	CASSLGPRQQPQHF
.	TRBV19	TRBJ2-6	.	TGTTTCGCTGGGGCCAACGTCCTGACTTTC	CFAGANVLTF
.	TRBV9	TRBJ1-2	.	TGTGCCAGCAGCGTAGGTGGGGGAGACTATGGCTACACCTTC	CASSVGGGDYGYTF
TRBD1	TRBV4-3	TRBJ1-1	few	TGCGCCAGCAGCCAATACCGGGACAGGGTAACTGAAGCTTTCTTT	CASSQYRDRVTEAFF
.	TRBV27	TRBJ2-5	.	TGTGCCAGCAGTTTAATAGGCATCCGCCAAGAGACCCAGTACTTC	CASSLIGIRQETQYF
TRBD1	TRBV29-1	TRBJ2-7	.	TGCAGCGTTGCCGGACAGGTTATGACAACCTACGAGCAGTACTTC	CSVAGQVMTTYEQYF
TRBD1	TRBV5-4	TRBJ1-4	.	TGTGCCAGCAGCTCGGGACAGGGGTTGTATGAAAAACTGTTTTTT	CASSSGQGLYEKLFF
.	TRBV12-3/TRBV12-4	TRBJ2-5	.	TGTGCCAGCAGTTTAGATCGGGAGACCCAGTACTTC	CASSLDRETQYF
.	TRBV2	TRBJ1-3	.	TGTGCCAGCAACCCGGGGAGGGGTCCAGGAAACACCATATATTTT	CASNPGRGPGNTIYF
TRBD1	TRBV2	TRBJ1-1	.	TGTGCCAGCATCACGGACAGGGGGCCCACTGAAGCTTTCTTT	CASITDRGPTEAFF
.	TRBV7-2	TRBJ2-7	.	TGTGCCAGCAGCTTAGCTCTGAAGTTTTACGAGCAGTACTTC	CASSLALKFYEQYF
.	TRBV28	TRBJ2-1	once	TGTGCCAGCCGACAGGAGGGCTACAATGAGCAGTTCTTC	CASRQEGYNEQFF
TRBD1	TRBV11-3	TRBJ2-2	.	TGTGCCAGCAGCTATGGACAGGGGGCGACCGGGGAGCTGTTTTTT	CASSYGQGATGELFF
TRBD2	TRBV5-1	TRBJ2-1	.	TGCGCCAGCAGCCTTAGCGGGAGCGTCTACAATGAGCAGTTCTTC	CASSLSGSVYNEQFF
.	TRBV30	TRBJ2-1	.	TGTGCCTGGAGTGTGGATATCCTTTGGGACAATGAGCAGTTCTTC	CAWSVDILWDNEQFF
TRBD2	TRBV4-1	TRBJ2-7	.	TGCGCCAGCAGCCCGTTTTTGACTAGCGGGGGAGACTACGAGCAGTACTTC	CASSPFLTSGGDYEQYF
.	TRBV5-8	TRBJ2-5	.	TGTGCCAGCAGCTTGTCCCCAGCAGAAGAGACCCAGTACTTC	CASSLSPAEETQYF
TRBD2	TRBV11-3	TRBJ2-3	.	TGTGCCAGCAGCCTCAGCGGGAGGCCGGTGTATTTT	CASSLSGRPVYF
.	TRBV5-1	TRBJ2-1	.	TGCGCCAGCAGCTCCGGGGCAAGCTCCTACAATGAGCAGTTCTTC	CASSSGASSYNEQFF
.	TRBV19	TRBJ2-7	.	TGTGCCAGTAGTTTCACCAGGGGATACGAGCAGTACTTC	CASSFTRGYEQYF
.	TRBV6-5	TRBJ2-7	.	TGTGCCAGCAGTCACACGAAGGGGTCCTACGAGCAGTACTTC	CASSHTKGSYEQYF
.	TRBV6-1	TRBJ1-5	.	TGTGCCAGCAGTGGGAGTCGTGGATACAGGGACCAGCCCCAGCATTTT	CASSGSRGYRDQPQHF